Below, 13 T cell receptor beta chains from the same sample are listed, as sequenced in a study of graft-versus-host responses after intestinal transplantation. The table came from immunoSEQ multiplex PCR; TCRdb's copy has only in-frame clones and leaves some out. The sample lists 20,000 to 25,000 clones, about 92% occurring once. Material: PBMCs, obtained about 250 days after intestinal transplant. Receptor source: a human patient who received an intestinal transplant, so some T cells may come from the graft donor.

V is TRBV28 and J is TRBJ1-2, with D possibly being TRBD1 (5 bases). The germline gives CDR1 MDHEN, CDR2 SYDVKM. V gave up 5 bases and J gave up 7 bases, with 17 bases separating them. The CDR3 extends over 14 amino acids. CDR3 in DNA: TGTGCCAGCAGTACCCCCCAGGGCGGCAGTGGCTACACCTTC. Translated: CASSTPQGGSGYTF.

This sequence joins TRBV5-3 and TRBJ1-5, with D possibly matching TRBD1 (6 bases). TRBV5-3 belongs to the ORF category, with a function that is uncertain. The V and J ends lost 8 bases and 3 bases respectively, with 15 bases between them. The CDR3 loop spans 14 amino acids. CDR3 residues: CASNGGGLNQPQHF. CDR3 DNA sequence: TGTGCCAGCAACGGTGGGGGGCTCAATCAGCCCCAGCATTTT.

On this clone itself: Germline is not matched at one junction end, which may reflect a read error. The chain couples TRBV18 to TRBJ1-5, with 11 nucleotides matching TRBD1. The CDR3 spans 16 residues. In germline, CDR1 is KGHSH, CDR2 LQKENI. In DNA, the CDR3 is TGTGCCAGCCCACCACAAACGGGACAGGGGGACCAGCCCCAGCATTTT. As protein: CASPPQTGQGDQPQHF. Full variable domain (rest looked up from reference TRBV18 and TRBJ1-5): NAGVMQNPRHLVRRRGQEARLRCSPMKGHSHVYWYRQLPEEGLKFMVYLQKENIIDESGMPKERFSAEFPKEGPSILRIQQVVRGDSAAYFCASPPQTGQGDQPQHFGDGTRLSIL.

The V and J genes are TRBV6-1 and TRBJ1-1; perhaps TRBD1 as D (5 bases). CDR3 length equals 13 residues. Deletions cut 5 bases from V and 3 bases from J, with 10 bases between. Germline V gene data show CDR1 as MNHNS and CDR2 as SASEGT. Here the CDR3 DNA reads TGTGCCAGCAGTCTGGGACCTCACACTGAAGCTTTCTTT. Its translation is CASSLGPHTEAFF.

The chain is built from TRBV9 and TRBJ2-1; the match to TRBD2 covers 7 bases. This CDR3 has 16 amino acids. With V trimmed by 3 bases and J by 1 base, 7 bases remained unmatched. Germline values: CDR1 SGDLS, CDR2 YYNGEE. Written as DNA, the CDR3 is TGTGCCAGCAGCGAGGGGCTAGCGGAGTCCTACAATGAGCAGTTCTTC. This gives the protein CASSEGLAESYNEQFF.

V and J are TRBV18 and TRBJ2-5; D call uncertain. The DNA end is a closer match to TRBJ2-7, so the J assignment may be wrong. From germline, CDR1 is KGHSH and CDR2 LQKENI. This CDR3 is 12 amino acids long. In DNA form, the CDR3 reads TGTGCCAGCTCACCTGTGCTGAACGAGCAGTACTTC. This translates into CASSPVLNEQYF.

V is TRBV29-1 and J is TRBJ2-7, with TRBD2 matching over 13 bases. The ends lost 4 bases at V and 4 bases at J; junction bases unmatched: 4. Looked up from germline, CDR1 is SQVTM and CDR2 is ANQGSEA. There are 14 residues in the CDR3. The CDR3 is CSVVWTSGSYEQYF. CDR3 coding DNA: TGCAGCGTTGTTTGGACTAGCGGGAGTTACGAGCAGTACTTC.

DNA of the CDR3: TGTGCCAGCAGTTCGGGACAGGGTAACTACGAGCAGTACTTC. It translates to CASSSGQGNYEQYF. The chain employs TRBV27 and TRBJ2-5; TRBD1 aligns across 9 bases. Matching the DNA end better, TRBJ2-7 makes the J call doubtful. This CDR3 has 14 amino acids. Per the germline V gene, CDR1 is MNHEY and CDR2 is SMNVEV (reference sequence).

This chain uses TRBV18 with TRBJ2-6; 7 nucleotides align to TRBD1. Germline V gene data show CDR1 as KGHSH and CDR2 as LQKENI. Trimming took 6 bases from V and 2 from J; bases not matched to a gene: 4. There are 15 residues in the CDR3. The DNA for the CDR3 is TGTGCCAGCTCCCCGACAGGGACTGGGGCCAACGTCCTGACTTTC. It specifies CASSPTGTGANVLTF.

This sequence joins TRBV11-1 and TRBJ2-7; the match to TRBD1 covers 10 bases. CDR3 size: 15 residues. CDR1 SGHAT and CDR2 FQDESV come from the germline V gene (reference sequence). V was pared by 2 bases and J by 3 bases, with 4 bases of the junction left unmatched. CDR3 in DNA: TGTGCCAGCAGCTTACCCGGGACAGGGGTCTACGAGCAGTACTTC. Its translation is CASSLPGTGVYEQYF.

The table lists this clone with a count of one. The chain recombines TRBV4-2 with TRBJ2-3, with a possible D match to TRBD2 (7 bases). Germline V gene lookup returns CDR1 LGHNA and CDR2 YNFKEQ. The CDR3 extends over 16 amino acids. Trimming removed 0 bases at V and 4 bases at J, with 14 bases between. The CDR3 nucleotides are TGTGCCAGCAGCCAAGAGGGGGCGGGAGCGGCAGATACGCAGTATTTT. This translates into CASSQEGAGAADTQYF.

This chain links TRBV30 with TRBJ2-4; D remains ambiguous. From germline, CDR1 is GTSNPN and CDR2 SVGIG (reference sequence). The CDR3 extends over 16 amino acids. The ends were cut back, 1 base at V and 0 bases at J, with 13 bases in the middle. The CDR3 is CAWSGGMGLAKNIQYF. In DNA form, the CDR3 reads TGTGCCTGGAGTGGGGGAATGGGGTTAGCCAAAAACATTCAGTACTTC.

CDR3 nucleotides: TGTGCCAGCAGCTTATTTGCAGGGGAGGACGAGCAGTACTTC. Translation: CASSLFAGEDEQYF. V is TRBV7-9 and J is TRBJ2-5, with D perhaps given as TRBD1 or TRBD2 (6 bases each). The tail of the sequence fits TRBJ2-7 better, so the J call may be wrong. The CDR3 has 14 residues. Germline V gene lookup returns CDR1 SEHNR and CDR2 FQNEAQ (reference sequence).